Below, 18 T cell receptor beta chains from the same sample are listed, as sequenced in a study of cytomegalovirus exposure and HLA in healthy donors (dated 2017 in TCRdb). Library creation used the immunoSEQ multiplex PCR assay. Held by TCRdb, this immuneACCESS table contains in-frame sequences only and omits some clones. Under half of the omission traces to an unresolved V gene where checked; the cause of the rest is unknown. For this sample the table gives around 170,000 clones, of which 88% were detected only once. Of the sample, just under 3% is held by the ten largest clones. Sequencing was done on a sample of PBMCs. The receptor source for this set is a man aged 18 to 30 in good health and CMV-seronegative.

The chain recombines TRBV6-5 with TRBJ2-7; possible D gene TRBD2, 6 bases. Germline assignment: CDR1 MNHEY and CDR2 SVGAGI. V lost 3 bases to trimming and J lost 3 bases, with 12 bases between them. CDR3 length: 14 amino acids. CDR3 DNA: TGTGCCAGCAGTTATAGAGGCGGGGACTACGAGCAGTACTTC. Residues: CASSYRGGDYEQYF.

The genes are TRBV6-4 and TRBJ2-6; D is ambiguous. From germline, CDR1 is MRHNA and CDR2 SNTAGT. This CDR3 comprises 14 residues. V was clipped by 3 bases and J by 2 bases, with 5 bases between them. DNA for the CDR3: TGTGCCAGCAGTGAGTCTCCTGGGGCCAACGTCCTGACTTTC. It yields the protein CASSESPGANVLTF.

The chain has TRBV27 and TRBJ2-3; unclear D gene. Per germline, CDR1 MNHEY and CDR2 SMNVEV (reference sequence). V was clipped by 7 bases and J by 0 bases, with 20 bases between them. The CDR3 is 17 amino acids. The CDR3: CASTKSSRFGSTDTQYF. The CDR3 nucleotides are TGTGCCAGCACCAAGTCATCGCGTTTCGGGAGCACAGATACGCAGTATTTT.

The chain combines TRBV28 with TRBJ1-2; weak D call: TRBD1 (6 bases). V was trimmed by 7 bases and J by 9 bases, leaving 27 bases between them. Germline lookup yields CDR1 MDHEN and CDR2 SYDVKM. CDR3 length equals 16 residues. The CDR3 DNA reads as TGTGCCAGCATTTGGGGCGGGGGCGTCACGGGTCTGAGCTACACCTTC. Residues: CASIWGGGVTGLSYTF.

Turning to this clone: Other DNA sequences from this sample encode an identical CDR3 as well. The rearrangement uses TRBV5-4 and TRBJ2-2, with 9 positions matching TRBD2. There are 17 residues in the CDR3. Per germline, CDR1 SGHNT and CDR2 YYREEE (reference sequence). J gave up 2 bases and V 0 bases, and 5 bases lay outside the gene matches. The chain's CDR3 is CASSLGGLAGNTGELFF. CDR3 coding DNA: TGTGCCAGCAGCTTGGGAGGTCTAGCGGGAAACACCGGGGAGCTGTTTTTT.

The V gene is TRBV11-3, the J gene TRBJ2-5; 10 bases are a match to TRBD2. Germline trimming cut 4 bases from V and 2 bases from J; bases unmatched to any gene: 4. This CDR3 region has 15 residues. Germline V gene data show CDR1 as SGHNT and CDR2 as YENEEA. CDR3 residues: CASSSRTSGQETQYF. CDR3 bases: TGTGCCAGCAGCTCCAGGACTAGCGGACAAGAGACCCAGTACTTC.

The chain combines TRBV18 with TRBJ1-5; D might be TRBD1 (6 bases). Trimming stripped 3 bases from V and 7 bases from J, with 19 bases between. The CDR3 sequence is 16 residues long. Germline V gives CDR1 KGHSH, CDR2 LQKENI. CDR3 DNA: TGTGCCAGCTCACCCCCCCTTTTAGGGGGTGGGCAGCCCCAGCATTTT. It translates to CASSPPLLGGGQPQHF.

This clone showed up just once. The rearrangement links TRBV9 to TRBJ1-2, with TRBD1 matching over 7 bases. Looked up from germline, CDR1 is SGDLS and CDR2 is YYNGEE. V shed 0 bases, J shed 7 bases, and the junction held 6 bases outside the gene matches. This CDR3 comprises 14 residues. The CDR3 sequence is CASSVEEGAGGYTF. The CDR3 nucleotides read TGTGCCAGCAGCGTAGAGGAGGGGGCGGGTGGCTACACCTTC.

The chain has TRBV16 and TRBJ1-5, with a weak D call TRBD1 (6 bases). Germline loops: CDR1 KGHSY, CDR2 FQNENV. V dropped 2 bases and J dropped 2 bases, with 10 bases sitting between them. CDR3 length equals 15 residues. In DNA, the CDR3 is TGTGCCAGCAGCCAAGATGAGGGGGGCAATCAGCCCCAGCATTTT. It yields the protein CASSQDEGGNQPQHF. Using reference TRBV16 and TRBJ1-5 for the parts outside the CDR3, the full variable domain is GEEVAQTPKHLVRGEGQKAKLYCAPIKGHSYVFWYQQVLKNEFKFLISFQNENVFDETGMPKERFSAKCLPNSPCSLEIQATKLEDSAVYFCASSQDEGGNQPQHFGDGTRLSIL.

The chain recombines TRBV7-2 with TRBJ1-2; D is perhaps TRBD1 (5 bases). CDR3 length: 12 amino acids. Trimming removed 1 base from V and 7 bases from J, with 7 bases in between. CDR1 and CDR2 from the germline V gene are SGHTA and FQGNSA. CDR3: CASSLDGGGYTF. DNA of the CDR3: TGTGCCAGCAGCTTAGACGGGGGTGGCTACACCTTC.

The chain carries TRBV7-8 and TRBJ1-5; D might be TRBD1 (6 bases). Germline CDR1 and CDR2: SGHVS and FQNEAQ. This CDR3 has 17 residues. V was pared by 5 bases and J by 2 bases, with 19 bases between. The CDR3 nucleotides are TGTGCCAGCAGCCCCTTAAGGGGGGGCAGGCGCAATCAGCCCCAGCATTTT. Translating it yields CASSPLRGGRRNQPQHF.

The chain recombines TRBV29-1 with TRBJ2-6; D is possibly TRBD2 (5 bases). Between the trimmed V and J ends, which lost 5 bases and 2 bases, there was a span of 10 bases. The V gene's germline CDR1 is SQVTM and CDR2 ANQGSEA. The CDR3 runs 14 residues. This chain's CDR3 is CSVHSGAGANVLTF. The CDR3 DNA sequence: TGCAGCGTTCATTCCGGGGCTGGGGCCAACGTCCTGACTTTC.

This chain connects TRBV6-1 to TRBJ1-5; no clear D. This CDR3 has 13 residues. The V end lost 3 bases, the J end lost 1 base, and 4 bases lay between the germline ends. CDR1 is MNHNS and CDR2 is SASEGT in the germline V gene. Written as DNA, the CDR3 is TGTGCCAGCAGTGACGAGAGCAATCAGCCCCAGCATTTT. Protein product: CASSDESNQPQHF.

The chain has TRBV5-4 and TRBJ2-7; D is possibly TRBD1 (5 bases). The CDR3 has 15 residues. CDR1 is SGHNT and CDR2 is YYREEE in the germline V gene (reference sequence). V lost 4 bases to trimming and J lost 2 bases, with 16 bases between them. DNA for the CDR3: TGTGCCAGCAGCGTGGACCCCGCAGGGCCCTACGAGCAGTACTTC. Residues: CASSVDPAGPYEQYF.

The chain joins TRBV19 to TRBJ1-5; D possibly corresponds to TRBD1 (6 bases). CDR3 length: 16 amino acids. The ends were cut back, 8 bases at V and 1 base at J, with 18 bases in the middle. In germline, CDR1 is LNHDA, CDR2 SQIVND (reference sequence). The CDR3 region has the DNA TGTGCCAGTCTAGAAGGCCGAGGGGGAAGCAATCAGCCCCAGCATTTT. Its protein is CASLEGRGGSNQPQHF.

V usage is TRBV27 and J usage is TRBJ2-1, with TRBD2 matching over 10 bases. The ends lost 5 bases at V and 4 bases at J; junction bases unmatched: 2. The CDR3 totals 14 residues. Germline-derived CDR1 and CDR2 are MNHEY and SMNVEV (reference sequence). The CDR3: CASSLAGEYNEQFF. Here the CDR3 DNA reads TGTGCCAGCAGTCTAGCGGGGGAATACAATGAGCAGTTCTTC.

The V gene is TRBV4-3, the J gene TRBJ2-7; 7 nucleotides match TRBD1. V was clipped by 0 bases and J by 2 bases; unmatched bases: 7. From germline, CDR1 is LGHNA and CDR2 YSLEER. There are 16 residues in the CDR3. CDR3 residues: CASSQDRGQLTYEQYF. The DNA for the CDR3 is TGCGCCAGCAGCCAAGATCGGGGACAGCTGACCTACGAGCAGTACTTC.

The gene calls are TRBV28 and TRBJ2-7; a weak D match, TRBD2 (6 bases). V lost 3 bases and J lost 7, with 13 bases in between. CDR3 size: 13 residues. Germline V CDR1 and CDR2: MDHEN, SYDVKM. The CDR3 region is CASSFERAPEQYF. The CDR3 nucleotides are TGTGCCAGCAGTTTCGAGCGGGCCCCGGAGCAGTACTTC.